These 20 T cell receptor beta chains originate from one sample sequenced in a study of blood T cell repertoires in COVID-19 (dated by TCRdb to about 2020). The receptor library was made with the immunoSEQ multiplex PCR assay. What TCRdb holds here is the immuneACCESS table cut down to in-frame rearrangements. Part of the clones is not present; checked against another copy, under half of the missing clones reflect an unresolved V gene, and the others are unexplained. In this sample the table shows around 250,000 clones, approximately 90% of which occur a single time. The top ten hold approximately 4% of the sample. The sample consisted of PBMCs or T cells enriched from blood (not recorded which). The receptor source for this set is a woman younger than 45 with acute COVID-19.

V usage is TRBV6-5 and J usage is TRBJ2-7; 7 positions match TRBD1. V lost 2 bases and J lost 5; bases outside the gene matches: 6. The CDR3 is 14 amino acids. The germline gives CDR1 MNHEY, CDR2 SVGAGI. The CDR3 nucleotides read TGTGCCAGCAGTTACGGGACAGAAGTCGACGAGCAGTACTTC. It encodes CASSYGTEVDEQYF.

The chain employs TRBV6-2 or TRBV6-3 and TRBJ2-3, with TRBD2 matching 8 bases. Trimming removed 5 bases from V and 3 bases from J; junction bases left unmatched: 4. This CDR3 has 14 amino acids. Germline V CDR1 and CDR2: MNHEY, SVGEGT. CDR3 sequence (DNA): TGTGCCAGCAGTGAGGGACTAGAAACAGATACGCAGTATTTT. Translated: CASSEGLETDTQYF.

The chain has TRBV4-1 and TRBJ2-1; D is perhaps TRBD2 (5 bases). Per germline, CDR1 MGHRA and CDR2 YSYEKL. V lost 4 bases and J lost 4, with 11 bases in between. This CDR3 comprises 14 residues. CDR3 nucleotide sequence: TGCGCCAGCAGCCGCGGATGGGAGTACAATGAGCAGTTCTTC. The encoded protein is CASSRGWEYNEQFF.

The chain combines TRBV28 with TRBJ2-3; D is perhaps TRBD2 (5 bases). Per germline, CDR1 MDHEN and CDR2 SYDVKM. The CDR3 consists of 12 residues. Trimming took off 5 bases at V and 6 bases at J, with 9 bases between the two ends. The CDR3, as DNA: TGTGCCAGCAGTGTGCCGGGGGATACGCAGTATTTT. This sequence encodes CASSVPGDTQYF.

This clone occurred a few times. This chain connects TRBV19 to TRBJ2-2; 16 bases agree with TRBD2. Germline loops: CDR1 LNHDA, CDR2 SQIVND (reference sequence). V lost 6 bases, J lost 5 bases, and 12 bases stayed unmatched. This CDR3 contains 19 residues. This chain's CDR3 is CASRPGTSGRATVTGELFF. DNA for the CDR3: TGTGCCAGTAGACCAGGGACTAGCGGGAGGGCCACGGTGACCGGGGAGCTGTTTTTT.

The genes are TRBV9 and TRBJ2-3; D not certain. Germline V lookup: CDR1 SGDLS, CDR2 YYNGEE. The CDR3 sequence is 14 residues long. The V end lost 3 bases, the J end lost 0 bases, and 8 bases lay between the germline ends. The chain's CDR3 is CASSDSTSTDTQYF. CDR3 in DNA: TGTGCCAGCAGCGACTCAACTAGCACAGATACGCAGTATTTT.

J is TRBJ1-1 and V is TRBV5-4; D may be TRBD1 (5 bases). Per the germline V gene, CDR1 is SGHNT and CDR2 is YYREEE (reference sequence). V was clipped by 4 bases and J by 3 bases, with 13 bases between them. This CDR3 has 14 amino acids. The CDR3 nucleotides read TGTGCCAGCAGCCCGGGGGGGGGAGACACTGAAGCTTTCTTT. As protein: CASSPGGGDTEAFF.

The chain carries TRBV7-3 and TRBJ2-6; 10 nucleotides match TRBD1. This CDR3 contains 18 residues. The germline gives CDR1 SGHTA, CDR2 FQGTGA. Trimming took 5 bases from V and 2 from J; bases not matched to a gene: 9. For the CDR3, the DNA is TGTGCCAGCAGCCCCCAGGACAGGGGGTCCCCTGGGGCCAACGTCCTGACTTTC. It encodes CASSPQDRGSPGANVLTF.

The genes are TRBV2 and TRBJ2-7; maybe TRBD1 (7 bases). Germline CDR1 SNHLY, CDR2 FYNNEI. The CDR3 covers 14 residues. Trimming removed 4 bases from V and 6 bases from J, with 16 bases in between. The CDR3 reads CASSVGQGGSEQYF. CDR3 bases: TGTGCCAGCAGTGTCGGGCAGGGGGGTAGCGAGCAGTACTTC.

The chain employs TRBV27 and TRBJ2-7, with 9 bases that match TRBD2. The CDR3 is 16 residues long. CDR1 is MNHEY and CDR2 is SMNVEV in the germline V gene (reference sequence). The V gene end was trimmed by 4 bases and the J gene end by 7 bases; junction bases not matched to a gene: 14. The CDR3, as DNA: TGTGCCAGCAGTTCCCACAGGCCTAGCGGGATATGGGAGCAGTACTTC. Translating it yields CASSSHRPSGIWEQYF.

This chain joins TRBV19 and TRBJ2-2; D may be TRBD2 (7 bases). The germline V gene encodes CDR1 LNHDA and CDR2 SQIVND (reference sequence). The CDR3 sequence is 15 residues long. The germline V and J ends were trimmed by 3 bases and 5 bases, with 13 bases remaining between them. The CDR3 here is CASSMGGPGTGELFF. CDR3 coding DNA: TGTGCCAGTAGTATGGGGGGGCCCGGTACCGGGGAGCTGTTTTTT.

Here the CDR3 DNA reads TGTGCCAGCAGCTTGGCAGCTAACTATGGCTACACCTTC. Its protein product is CASSLAANYGYTF. The gene calls are TRBV5-6 and TRBJ1-2; D is unresolved. Germline V gene lookup returns CDR1 SGHDT and CDR2 YYEEEE. With 0 bases removed from V and 0 bases from J, the gap between germline ends came to 3 bases. The CDR3 runs 13 residues.

The chain employs TRBV6-5 and TRBJ1-5; 8 nucleotides agree with TRBD1. The V gene's germline CDR1 is MNHEY and CDR2 SVGAGI. This CDR3 is built from 15 residues. V lost 6 bases and J lost 0; bases outside the gene matches: 4. For the CDR3, the DNA is TGTGCCAGCAGCCCAGGACAGGGTAGCAATCAGCCCCAGCATTTT. Its protein product is CASSPGQGSNQPQHF.

The chain uses TRBV11-1 and TRBJ2-1; a weak D match, TRBD2 (5 bases). The germline V and J ends were trimmed by 1 base and 9 bases, with 10 bases remaining between them. Germline CDR1 reads SGHAT; CDR2 reads FQDESV (reference sequence). The CDR3 sequence is 13 residues long. The CDR3 DNA is TGTGCCAGCAGCTTAGGGCTAGGAGGTGAGCAGTTCTTC. This sequence encodes CASSLGLGGEQFF.

The chain recombines TRBV29-1 with TRBJ2-7; 11 bases are shared with TRBD2. V lost 5 bases and J lost 3; bases outside the gene matches: 12. Per germline, CDR1 SQVTM and CDR2 ANQGSEA. The CDR3 contains 16 residues. The CDR3 bases are TGCAGCGTTTATATTCATAGCGGGAGGGCAGACTACGAGCAGTACTTC. It specifies CSVYIHSGRADYEQYF.

V and J are TRBV28 and TRBJ1-1; D remains ambiguous. V lost 6 bases to trimming and J lost 3 bases, with 11 bases between them. This CDR3 is 13 amino acids long. Germline CDR1 MDHEN, CDR2 SYDVKM. The CDR3 reads CASSPYRDTEAFF. The CDR3 DNA reads as TGTGCCAGCAGCCCTTATCGGGACACTGAAGCTTTCTTT. The complete variable domain, with remaining parts taken from reference TRBV28 and TRBJ1-1, reads DVKVTQSSRYLVKRTGEKVFLECVQDMDHENMFWYRQDPGLGLRLIYFSYDVKMKEKGDIPEGYSVSREKKERFSLILESASTNQTSMYLCASSPYRDTEAFFGQGTRLTVV.

V and J are TRBV4-1 and TRBJ2-1, with 13 bases identical to TRBD2. The CDR3 contains 18 residues. The V segment lost 0 bases and the J segment 3 bases; nucleotides outside the gene matches: 5. Germline CDR1 reads MGHRA; CDR2 reads YSYEKL. The CDR3 DNA reads as TGCGCCAGCAGCCAAGATGGACTAGCGGGAGCCTTCTACAATGAGCAGTTCTTC. It specifies CASSQDGLAGAFYNEQFF.

The CDR3, as DNA: TGTGCCAGTACCCCCGGGGAGGCCGATACGCAGTATTTT. It translates to CASTPGEADTQYF. The chain joins TRBV19 to TRBJ2-3, with TRBD2 as a possible D gene (6 bases). The V end was cut by 7 bases, the J end by 6 bases, with 14 bases between. The length of the CDR3 is 13 residues. In germline, CDR1 is LNHDA, CDR2 SQIVND (reference sequence).

In its sample, this clone was seen a few times. V and J are TRBV12-5 and TRBJ2-5; 7 bases are a match to TRBD1. Germline CDR1 and CDR2: LGHNT and FRNRAP. This CDR3 has 14 amino acids. J gave up 6 bases and V 6 bases, and 10 bases lay outside the gene matches. CDR3: CASGGDSNPQTQYF. The CDR3 region has the DNA TGTGCTAGTGGGGGGGACAGCAACCCGCAGACCCAGTACTTC.

The chain is built from TRBV6-5 and TRBJ2-1; D gene ambiguous. CDR1 is MNHEY, CDR2 SVGAGI, per germline. The V and J ends lost 6 bases and 0 bases respectively, with 9 bases between them. There are 14 residues in the CDR3. CDR3 amino acids: CASSTRSSYNEQFF. CDR3 nucleotide sequence: TGTGCCAGCAGCACACGAAGCTCCTACAATGAGCAGTTCTTC.